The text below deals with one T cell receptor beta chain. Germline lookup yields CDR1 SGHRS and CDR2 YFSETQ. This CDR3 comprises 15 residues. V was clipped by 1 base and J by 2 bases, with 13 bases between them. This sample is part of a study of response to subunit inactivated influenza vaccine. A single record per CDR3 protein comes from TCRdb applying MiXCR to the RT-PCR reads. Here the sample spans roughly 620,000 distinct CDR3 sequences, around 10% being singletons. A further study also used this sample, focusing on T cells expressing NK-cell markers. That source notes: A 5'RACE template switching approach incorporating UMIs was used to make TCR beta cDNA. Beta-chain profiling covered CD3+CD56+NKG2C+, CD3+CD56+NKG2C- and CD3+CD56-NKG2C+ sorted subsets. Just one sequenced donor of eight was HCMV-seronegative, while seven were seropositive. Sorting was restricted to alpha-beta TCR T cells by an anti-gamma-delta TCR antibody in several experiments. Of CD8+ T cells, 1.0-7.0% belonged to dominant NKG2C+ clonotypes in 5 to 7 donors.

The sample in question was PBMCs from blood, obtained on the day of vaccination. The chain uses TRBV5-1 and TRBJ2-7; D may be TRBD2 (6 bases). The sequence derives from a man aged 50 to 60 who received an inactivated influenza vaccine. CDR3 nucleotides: TGCGCCAGCAGCTTGTCTCCGGGAGTCCCCTACGAGCAGTACTTC. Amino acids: CASSLSPGVPYEQYF.